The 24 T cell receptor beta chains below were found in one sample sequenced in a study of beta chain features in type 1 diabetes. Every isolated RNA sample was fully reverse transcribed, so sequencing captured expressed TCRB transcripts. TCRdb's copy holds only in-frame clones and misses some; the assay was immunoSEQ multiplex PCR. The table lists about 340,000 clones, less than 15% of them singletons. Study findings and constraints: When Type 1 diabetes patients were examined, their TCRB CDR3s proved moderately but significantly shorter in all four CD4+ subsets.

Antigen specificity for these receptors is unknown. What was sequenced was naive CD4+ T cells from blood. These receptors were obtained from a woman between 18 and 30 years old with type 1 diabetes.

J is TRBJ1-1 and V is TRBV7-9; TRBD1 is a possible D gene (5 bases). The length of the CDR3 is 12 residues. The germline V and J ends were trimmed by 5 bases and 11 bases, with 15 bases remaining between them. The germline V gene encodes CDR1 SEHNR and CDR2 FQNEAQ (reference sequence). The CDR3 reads CASSILRDWAFF. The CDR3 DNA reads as TGTGCCAGCAGCATCCTCAGGGATTGGGCTTTCTTT. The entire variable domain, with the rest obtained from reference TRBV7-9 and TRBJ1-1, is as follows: DTGVSQNPRHKITKRGQNVTFRCDPISEHNRLYWYRQTLGQGPEFLTYFQNEAQLEKSRLLSDRFSAERPKGSFSTLEIQRTEQGDSAMYLCASSILRDWAFFGQGTRLTVV.

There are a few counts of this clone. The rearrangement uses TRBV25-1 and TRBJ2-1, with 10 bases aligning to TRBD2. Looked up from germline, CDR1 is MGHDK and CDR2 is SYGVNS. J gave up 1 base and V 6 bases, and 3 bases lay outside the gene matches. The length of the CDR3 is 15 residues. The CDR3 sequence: CASSYSGRSYNEQFF. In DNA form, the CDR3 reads TGTGCCAGCAGCTATAGCGGGAGGTCCTACAATGAGCAGTTCTTC.

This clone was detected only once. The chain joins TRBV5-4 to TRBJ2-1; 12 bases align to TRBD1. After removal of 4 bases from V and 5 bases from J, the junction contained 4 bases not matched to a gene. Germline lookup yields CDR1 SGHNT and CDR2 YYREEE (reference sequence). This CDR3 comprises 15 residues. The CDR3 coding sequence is TGTGCCAGCAGCCCGGGACAGGGGGCTCACAATGAGCAGTTCTTC. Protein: CASSPGQGAHNEQFF.

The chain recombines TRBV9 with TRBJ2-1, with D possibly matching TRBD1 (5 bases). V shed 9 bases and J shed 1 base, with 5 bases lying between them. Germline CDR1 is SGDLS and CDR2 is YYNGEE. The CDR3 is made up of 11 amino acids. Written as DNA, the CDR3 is TGTGCCAAGGGGTCCTACAATGAGCAGTTCTTC. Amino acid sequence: CAKGSYNEQFF.

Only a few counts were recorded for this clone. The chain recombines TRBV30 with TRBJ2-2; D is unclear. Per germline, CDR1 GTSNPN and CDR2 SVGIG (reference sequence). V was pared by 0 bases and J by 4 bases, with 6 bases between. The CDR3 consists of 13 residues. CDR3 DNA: TGTGCCTGGAGTGTTGTAGTCACCGGGGAGCTGTTTTTT. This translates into CAWSVVVTGELFF.

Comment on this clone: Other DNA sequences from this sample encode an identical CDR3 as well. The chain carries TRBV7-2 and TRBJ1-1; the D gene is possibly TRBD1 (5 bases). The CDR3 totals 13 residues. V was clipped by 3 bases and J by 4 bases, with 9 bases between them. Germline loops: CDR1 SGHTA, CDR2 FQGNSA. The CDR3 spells CASSFQGGTEAFF. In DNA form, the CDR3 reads TGTGCCAGCAGCTTTCAGGGTGGCACTGAAGCTTTCTTT.

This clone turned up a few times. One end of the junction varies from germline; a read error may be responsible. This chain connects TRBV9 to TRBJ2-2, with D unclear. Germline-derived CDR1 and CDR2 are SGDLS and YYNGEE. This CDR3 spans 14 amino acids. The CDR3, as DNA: TGTGCCAGCAACGTAGATCCTACCACCGGGGAGCTGTTTTTT. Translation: CASNVDPTTGELFF.

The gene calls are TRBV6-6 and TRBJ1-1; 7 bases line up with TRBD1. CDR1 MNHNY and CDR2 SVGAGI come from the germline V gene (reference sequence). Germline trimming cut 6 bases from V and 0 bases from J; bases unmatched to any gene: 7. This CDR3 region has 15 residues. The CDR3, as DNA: TGTGCCAGCAGATCCGGGACAGCCATGAACACTGAAGCTTTCTTT. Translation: CASRSGTAMNTEAFF.

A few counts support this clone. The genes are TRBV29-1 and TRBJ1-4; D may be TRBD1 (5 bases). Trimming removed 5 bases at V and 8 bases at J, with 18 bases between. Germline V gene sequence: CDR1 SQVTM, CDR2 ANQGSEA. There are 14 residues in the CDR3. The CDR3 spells CSVQGRLSYEKLFF. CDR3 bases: TGCAGCGTTCAGGGTCGGTTATCGTACGAAAAACTGTTTTTT.

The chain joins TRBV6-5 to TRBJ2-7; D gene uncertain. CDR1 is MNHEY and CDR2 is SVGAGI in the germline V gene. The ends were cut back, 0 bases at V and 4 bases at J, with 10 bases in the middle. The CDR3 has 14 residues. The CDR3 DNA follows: TGTGCCAGCAGTTACTCTCTAGGCCGGTACGAGCAGTACTTC. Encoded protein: CASSYSLGRYEQYF.

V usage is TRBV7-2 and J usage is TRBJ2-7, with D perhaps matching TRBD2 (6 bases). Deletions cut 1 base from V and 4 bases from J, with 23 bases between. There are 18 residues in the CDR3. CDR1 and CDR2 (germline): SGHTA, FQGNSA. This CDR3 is CASSLGFRERGLGYEQYF. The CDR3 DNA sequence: TGTGCCAGCAGCTTAGGTTTCCGGGAGAGGGGTCTGGGGTACGAGCAGTACTTC.

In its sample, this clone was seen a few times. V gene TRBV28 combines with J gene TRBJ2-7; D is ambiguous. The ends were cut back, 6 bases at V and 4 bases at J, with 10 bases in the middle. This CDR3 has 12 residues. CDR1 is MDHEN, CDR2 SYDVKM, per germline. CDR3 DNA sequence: TGTGCCAGCAGCACCACTCGTTACGAGCAGTACTTC. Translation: CASSTTRYEQYF. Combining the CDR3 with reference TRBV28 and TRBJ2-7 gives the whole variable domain DVKVTQSSRYLVKRTGEKVFLECVQDMDHENMFWYRQDPGLGLRLIYFSYDVKMKEKGDIPEGYSVSREKKERFSLILESASTNQTSMYLCASSTTRYEQYFGPGTRLTVT.

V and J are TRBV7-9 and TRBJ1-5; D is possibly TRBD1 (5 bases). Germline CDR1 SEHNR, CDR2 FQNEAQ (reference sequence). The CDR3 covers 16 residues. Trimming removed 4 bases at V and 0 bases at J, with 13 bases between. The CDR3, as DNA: TGTGCCAGCAGCTCAAGCTACCAGGGTAGCAATCAGCCCCAGCATTTT. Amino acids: CASSSSYQGSNQPQHF.

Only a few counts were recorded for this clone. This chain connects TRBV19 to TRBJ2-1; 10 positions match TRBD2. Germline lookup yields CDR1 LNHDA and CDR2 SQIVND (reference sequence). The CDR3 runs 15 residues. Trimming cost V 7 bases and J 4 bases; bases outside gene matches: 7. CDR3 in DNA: TGTGCCAGTATCGGGGCTAGCGGGAGTTACAATGAGCAGTTCTTC. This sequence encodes CASIGASGSYNEQFF.

CDR3 in amino acids: CASWDRGLSKNIQYF. The CDR3 DNA reads as TGTGCCTCCTGGGACAGGGGGCTGTCCAAAAACATTCAGTACTTC. The chain links TRBV30 to TRBJ2-4; TRBD1 matches at 12 bases. The trim removed 7 bases at V and 2 bases at J, leaving 6 bases unmatched. Germline assignment: CDR1 GTSNPN and CDR2 SVGIG (reference sequence). This CDR3 contains 15 residues. Supplemented by reference TRBV30 and TRBJ2-4, the full variable domain reads SQTIHQWPATLVQPVGSPLSLECTVEGTSNPNLYWYRQAAGRGLQLLFYSVGIGQISSEVPQNLSASRPQDRQFILSSKKLLLSDSGFYLCASWDRGLSKNIQYFGAGTRLSVL.

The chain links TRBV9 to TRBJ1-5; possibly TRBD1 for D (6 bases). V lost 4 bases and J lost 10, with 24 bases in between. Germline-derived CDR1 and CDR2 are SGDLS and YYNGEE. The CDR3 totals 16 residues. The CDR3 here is CASSPTDRYGGRPQHF. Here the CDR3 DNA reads TGTGCCAGCAGCCCCACAGACAGGTATGGCGGGCGACCCCAGCATTTT. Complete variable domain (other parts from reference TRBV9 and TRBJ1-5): DSGVTQTPKHLITATGQRVTLRCSPRSGDLSVYWYQQSLDQGLQFLIQYYNGEERAKGNILERFSAQQFPDLHSELNLSSLELGDSALYFCASSPTDRYGGRPQHFGDGTRLSIL.

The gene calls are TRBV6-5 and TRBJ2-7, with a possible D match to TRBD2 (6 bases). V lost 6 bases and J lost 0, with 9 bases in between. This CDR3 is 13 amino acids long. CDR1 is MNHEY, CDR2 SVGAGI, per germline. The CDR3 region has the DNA TGTGCCAGCAGGGGGAGGAACTCCTACGAGCAGTACTTC. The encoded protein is CASRGRNSYEQYF.

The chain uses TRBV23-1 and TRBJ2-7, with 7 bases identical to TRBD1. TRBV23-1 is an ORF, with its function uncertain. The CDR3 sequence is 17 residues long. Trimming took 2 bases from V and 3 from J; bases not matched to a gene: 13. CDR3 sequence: CASSQTSGQAPIYEQYF. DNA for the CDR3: TGCGCCAGCAGTCAAACCTCCGGACAGGCCCCAATCTACGAGCAGTACTTC.

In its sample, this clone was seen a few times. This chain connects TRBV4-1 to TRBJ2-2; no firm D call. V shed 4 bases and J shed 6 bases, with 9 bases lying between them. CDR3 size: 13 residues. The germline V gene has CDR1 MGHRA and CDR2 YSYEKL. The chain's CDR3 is CASSPTASGELFF. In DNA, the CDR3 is TGCGCCAGCAGCCCAACAGCTTCCGGGGAGCTGTTTTTT.

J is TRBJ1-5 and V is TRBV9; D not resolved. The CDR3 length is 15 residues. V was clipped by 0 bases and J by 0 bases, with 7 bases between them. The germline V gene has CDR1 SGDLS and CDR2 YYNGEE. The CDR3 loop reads CASSVGQYSNQPQHF. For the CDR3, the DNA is TGTGCCAGCAGCGTAGGGCAGTATAGCAATCAGCCCCAGCATTTT. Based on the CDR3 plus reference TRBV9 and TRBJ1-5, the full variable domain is DSGVTQTPKHLITATGQRVTLRCSPRSGDLSVYWYQQSLDQGLQFLIQYYNGEERAKGNILERFSAQQFPDLHSELNLSSLELGDSALYFCASSVGQYSNQPQHFGDGTRLSIL.

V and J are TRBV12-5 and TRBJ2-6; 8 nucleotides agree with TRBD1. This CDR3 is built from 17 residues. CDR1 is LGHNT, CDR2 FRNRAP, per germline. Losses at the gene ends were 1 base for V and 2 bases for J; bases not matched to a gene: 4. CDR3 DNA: TGTGCTAGTGGTTTGGATCAGGGGGCCCCTGGGGCCAACGTCCTGACTTTC. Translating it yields CASGLDQGAPGANVLTF.

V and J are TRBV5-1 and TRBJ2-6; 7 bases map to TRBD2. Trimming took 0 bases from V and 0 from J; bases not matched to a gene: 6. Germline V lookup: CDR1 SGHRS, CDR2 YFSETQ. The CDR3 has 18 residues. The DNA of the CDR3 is TGCGCCAGCAGCTTGGGTCTAGCGGCCTCCTCTGGGGCCAACGTCCTGACTTTC. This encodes CASSLGLAASSGANVLTF.

The CDR3 sequence is CASSSVGVGANVLTF. CDR3 in DNA: TGTGCCAGCAGTTCCGTCGGGGTTGGGGCCAACGTCCTGACTTTC. The chain carries TRBV27 and TRBJ2-6, with D perhaps TRBD2 (5 bases). Trimming stripped 4 bases from V and 3 bases from J, with 10 bases between. Germline V gene data show CDR1 as MNHEY and CDR2 as SMNVEV (reference sequence). The CDR3 runs 15 residues.

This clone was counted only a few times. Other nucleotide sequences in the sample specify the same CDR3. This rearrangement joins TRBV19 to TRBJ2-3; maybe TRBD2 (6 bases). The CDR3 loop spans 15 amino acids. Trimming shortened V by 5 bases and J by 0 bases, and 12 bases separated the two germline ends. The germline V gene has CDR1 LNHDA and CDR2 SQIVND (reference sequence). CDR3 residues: CASSSSGTSTDTQYF. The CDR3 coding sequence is TGTGCCAGTAGTTCAAGTGGGACTAGCACAGATACGCAGTATTTT.